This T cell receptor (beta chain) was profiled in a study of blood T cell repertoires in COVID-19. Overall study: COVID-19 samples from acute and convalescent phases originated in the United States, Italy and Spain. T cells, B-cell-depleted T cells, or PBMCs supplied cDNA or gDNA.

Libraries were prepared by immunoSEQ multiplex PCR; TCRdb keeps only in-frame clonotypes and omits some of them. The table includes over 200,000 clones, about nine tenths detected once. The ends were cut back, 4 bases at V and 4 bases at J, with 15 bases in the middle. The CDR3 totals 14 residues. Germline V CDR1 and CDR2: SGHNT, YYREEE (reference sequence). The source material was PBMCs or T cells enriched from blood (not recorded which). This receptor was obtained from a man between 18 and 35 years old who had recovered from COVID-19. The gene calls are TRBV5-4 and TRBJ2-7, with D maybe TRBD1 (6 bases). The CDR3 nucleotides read TGTGCCAGCAGCCAAGGACAGCTAGAATACGAGCAGTACTTC. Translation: CASSQGQLEYEQYF.